This TCR beta chain was found in a study of regulatory T cells in long-lasting Graves disease. Stated time point: newly diagnosed GD, antithyroid drugs for less than 3 months. Generation of the TCR library employed RNA extracted from PBMCs. Notes on the study in general: Patients with persistent disease shared 2,741 public clonotypes, outpacing the approximately 870 shared by new patients. Patients with persistent disease showed a bias toward TRBV28, TRBJ1-2 and TRBJ2-5.

Investigators prepared the TCR beta libraries by applying iRepertoire HTBI primers and Arm-PCR of CDR3 regions. Original processing notes: Identified across the samples were some 62 TRBV segments and roughly 13 TRBJ segments. TCRdb itself ran the multiplex PCR reads through MiXCR, one entry per CDR3 protein. These V and J calls are TCRdb output, not the study's own analysis. The sample has approximately 400,000 distinct CDR3 sequences, about a sixth seen once; the top ten hold about a fifth. The V gene lost 0 bases and the J gene lost 7 bases, with 7 bases spanning the gap. Germline V CDR1 and CDR2: MNHEY, SVGEGT. The CDR3 runs 13 residues. As concerns this clonotype: Its specificity is unknown.

The clonotype originates from a female donor with Graves disease. The chain employs TRBV6-2 or TRBV6-3 and TRBJ1-5; D gene ambiguous. Sequences were derived from peripheral blood mononuclear cells (PBMCs), sampled at new diagnosis, from a patient treated with antithyroid drugs. CDR3 loop: CASSYSADQPQHF. DNA of the CDR3: TGTGCCAGCAGTTACTCGGCGGACCAGCCCCAGCATTTT.